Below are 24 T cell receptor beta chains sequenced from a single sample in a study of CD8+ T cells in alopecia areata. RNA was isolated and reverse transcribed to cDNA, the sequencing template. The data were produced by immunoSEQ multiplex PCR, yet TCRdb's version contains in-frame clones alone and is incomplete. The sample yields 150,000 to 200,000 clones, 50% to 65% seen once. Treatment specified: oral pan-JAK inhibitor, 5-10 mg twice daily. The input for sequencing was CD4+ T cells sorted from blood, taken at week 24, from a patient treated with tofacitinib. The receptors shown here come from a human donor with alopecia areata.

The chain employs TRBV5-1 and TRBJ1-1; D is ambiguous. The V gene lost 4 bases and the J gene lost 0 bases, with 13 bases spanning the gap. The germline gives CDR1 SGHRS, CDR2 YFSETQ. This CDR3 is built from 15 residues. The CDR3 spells CASSLIMGMNTEAFF. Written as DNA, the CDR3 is TGCGCCAGCAGCCTAATAATGGGTATGAACACTGAAGCTTTCTTT. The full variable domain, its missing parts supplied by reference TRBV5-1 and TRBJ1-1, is KAGVTQTPRYLIKTRGQQVTLSCSPISGHRSVSWYQQTPGQGLQFLFEYFSETQRNKGNFPGRFSGRQFSNSRSEMNVSTLELGDSALYLCASSLIMGMNTEAFFGQGTRLTVV.

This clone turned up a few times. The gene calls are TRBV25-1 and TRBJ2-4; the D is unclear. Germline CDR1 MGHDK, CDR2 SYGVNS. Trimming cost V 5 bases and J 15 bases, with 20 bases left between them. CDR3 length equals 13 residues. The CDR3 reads CASSNRPNSFVYF. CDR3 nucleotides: TGTGCCAGCAGTAACAGACCTAATTCCTTTGTGTACTTC.

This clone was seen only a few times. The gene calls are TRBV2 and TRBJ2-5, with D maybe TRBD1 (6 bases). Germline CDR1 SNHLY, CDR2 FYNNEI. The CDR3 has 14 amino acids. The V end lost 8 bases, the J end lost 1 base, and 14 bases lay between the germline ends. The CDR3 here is CASVNQGPQETQYF. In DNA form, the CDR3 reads TGTGCCAGCGTAAACCAGGGGCCCCAAGAGACCCAGTACTTC.

The DNA for the CDR3 is TGTGCCAGCAGCACACAGGGAGGGCCCCACGAGCAGTACTTC. Encoded protein: CASSTQGGPHEQYF. V gene TRBV7-9 combines with J gene TRBJ2-7, with D possibly being TRBD2 (7 bases). This CDR3 spans 14 amino acids. The germline gives CDR1 SEHNR, CDR2 FQNEAQ (reference sequence). V gave up 5 bases and J gave up 5 bases, with 16 bases separating them.

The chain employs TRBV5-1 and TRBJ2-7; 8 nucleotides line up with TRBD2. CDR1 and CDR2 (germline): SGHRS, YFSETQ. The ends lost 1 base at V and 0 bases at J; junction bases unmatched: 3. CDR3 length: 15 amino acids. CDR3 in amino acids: CASSLSGGTSYEQYF. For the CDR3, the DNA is TGCGCCAGCAGCTTGAGCGGGGGAACCTCCTACGAGCAGTACTTC.

The CDR3 DNA sequence: TGTGCCAGCAGCCCCCCTTCTAGCGGGGGGCTCTCCACAGATACGCAGTATTTT. Translated, it gives CASSPPSSGGLSTDTQYF. This chain links TRBV11-1 with TRBJ2-3; 11 nucleotides align to TRBD2. Germline values: CDR1 SGHAT, CDR2 FQDESV (reference sequence). J lost 2 bases, V lost 5 bases, and 12 bases had no gene match. CDR3 size: 18 residues.

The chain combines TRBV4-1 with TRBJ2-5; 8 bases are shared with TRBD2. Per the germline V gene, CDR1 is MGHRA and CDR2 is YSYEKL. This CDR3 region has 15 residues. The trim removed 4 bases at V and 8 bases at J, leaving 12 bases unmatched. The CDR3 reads CASSPPGTSQETQYF. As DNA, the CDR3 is TGCGCCAGCAGCCCCCCCGGGACTAGTCAGGAAACCCAGTACTTC.

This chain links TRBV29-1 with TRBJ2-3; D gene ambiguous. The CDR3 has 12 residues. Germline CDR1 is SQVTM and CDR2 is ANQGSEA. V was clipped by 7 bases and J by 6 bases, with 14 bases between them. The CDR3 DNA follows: TGCAGCGGTTATTTGGGCTCGGATACGCAGTATTTT. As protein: CSGYLGSDTQYF.

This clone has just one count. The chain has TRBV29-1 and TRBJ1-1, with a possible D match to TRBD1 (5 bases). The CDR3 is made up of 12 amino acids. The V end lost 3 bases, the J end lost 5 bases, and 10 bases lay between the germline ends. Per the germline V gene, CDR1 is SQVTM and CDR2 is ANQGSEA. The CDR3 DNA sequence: TGCAGCGTTGACGGGACCCCGACTGAAGCTTTCTTT. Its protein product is CSVDGTPTEAFF. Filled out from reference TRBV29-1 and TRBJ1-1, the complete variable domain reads SAVISQKPSRDICQRGTSLTIQCQVDSQVTMMFWYRQQPGQSLTLIATANQGSEATYESGFVIDKFPISRPNLTFSTLTVSNMSPEDSSIYLCSVDGTPTEAFFGQGTRLTVV.

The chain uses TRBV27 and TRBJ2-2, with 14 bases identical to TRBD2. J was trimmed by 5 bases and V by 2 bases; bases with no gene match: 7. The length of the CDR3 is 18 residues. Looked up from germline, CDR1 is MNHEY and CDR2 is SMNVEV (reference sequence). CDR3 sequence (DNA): TGTGCCAGCAGTTTAGAGACTAGCGGGGGGGCCTGGACCGGGGAGCTGTTTTTT. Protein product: CASSLETSGGAWTGELFF.

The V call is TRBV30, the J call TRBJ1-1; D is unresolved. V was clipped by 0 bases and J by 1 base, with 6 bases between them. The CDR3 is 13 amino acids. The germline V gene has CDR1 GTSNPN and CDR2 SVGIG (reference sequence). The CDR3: CAWSVLGNTEAFF. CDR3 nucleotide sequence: TGTGCCTGGAGTGTATTGGGGAACACTGAAGCTTTCTTT.

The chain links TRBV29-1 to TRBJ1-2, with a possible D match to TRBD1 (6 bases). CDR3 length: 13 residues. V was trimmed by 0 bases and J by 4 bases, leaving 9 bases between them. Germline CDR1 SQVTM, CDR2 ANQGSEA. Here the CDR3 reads CSVEDQGSYGYTF. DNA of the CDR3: TGCAGCGTTGAAGATCAGGGGAGCTATGGCTACACCTTC.

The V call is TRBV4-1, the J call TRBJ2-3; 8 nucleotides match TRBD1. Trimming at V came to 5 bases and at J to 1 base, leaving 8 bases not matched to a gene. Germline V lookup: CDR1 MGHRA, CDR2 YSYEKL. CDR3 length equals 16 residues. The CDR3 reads CASSYFMTGGTDTQYF. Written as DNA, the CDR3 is TGCGCCAGCAGCTACTTTATGACAGGGGGCACAGATACGCAGTATTTT.

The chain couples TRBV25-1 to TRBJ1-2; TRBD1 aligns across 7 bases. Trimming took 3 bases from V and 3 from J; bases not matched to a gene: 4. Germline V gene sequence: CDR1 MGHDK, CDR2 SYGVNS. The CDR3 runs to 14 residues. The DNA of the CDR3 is TGTGCCAGCAGTGAGGTAGACAGGGACTATGGCTACACCTTC. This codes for CASSEVDRDYGYTF.

The CDR3 nucleotides read TGTGCCAGCAGCTCAGGACTAGCGGTCTACAATGAGCAGTTCTTC. This encodes CASSSGLAVYNEQFF. The chain carries TRBV5-6 and TRBJ2-1, with 10 nucleotides matching TRBD2. V lost 3 bases to trimming and J lost 3 bases; unmatched junction nucleotides: 3. Germline loops: CDR1 SGHDT, CDR2 YYEEEE. The CDR3 extends over 15 amino acids.

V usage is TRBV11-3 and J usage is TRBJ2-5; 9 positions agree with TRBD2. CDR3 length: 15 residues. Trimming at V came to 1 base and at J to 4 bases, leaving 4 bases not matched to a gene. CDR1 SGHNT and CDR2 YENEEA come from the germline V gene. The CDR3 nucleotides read TGTGCCAGCAGCTTAGGACTAGCGGTTGGAGAGACCCAGTACTTC. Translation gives CASSLGLAVGETQYF.

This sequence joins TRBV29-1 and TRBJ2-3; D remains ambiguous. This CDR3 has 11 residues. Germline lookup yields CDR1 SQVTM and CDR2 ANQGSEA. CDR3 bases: TGCAACTCAACGCGCGCAGATACGCAGTATTTT. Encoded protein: CNSTRADTQYF.

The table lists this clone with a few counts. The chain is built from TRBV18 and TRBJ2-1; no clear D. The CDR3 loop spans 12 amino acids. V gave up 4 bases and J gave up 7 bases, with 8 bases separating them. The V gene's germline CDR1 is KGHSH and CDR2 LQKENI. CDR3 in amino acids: CASSRPVNEQFF. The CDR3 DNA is TGTGCCAGCTCACGTCCGGTTAATGAGCAGTTCTTC.

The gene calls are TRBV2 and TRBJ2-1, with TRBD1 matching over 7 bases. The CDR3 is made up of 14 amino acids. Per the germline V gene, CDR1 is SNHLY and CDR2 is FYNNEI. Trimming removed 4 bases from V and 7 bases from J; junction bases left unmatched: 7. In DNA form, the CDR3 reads TGTGCCAGCAGTGTGCAGGGGGATCGGAATGAGCAGTTCTTC. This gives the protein CASSVQGDRNEQFF.

The CDR3 bases are TGCAGCGTCGATGAATACACAGATACGCAGTATTTT. It specifies CSVDEYTDTQYF. The V and J genes are TRBV29-1 and TRBJ2-3; D remains unclear. The CDR3 sequence is 12 residues long. Germline V gene sequence: CDR1 SQVTM, CDR2 ANQGSEA. The V end lost 6 bases, the J end lost 2 bases, and 9 bases lay between the germline ends.

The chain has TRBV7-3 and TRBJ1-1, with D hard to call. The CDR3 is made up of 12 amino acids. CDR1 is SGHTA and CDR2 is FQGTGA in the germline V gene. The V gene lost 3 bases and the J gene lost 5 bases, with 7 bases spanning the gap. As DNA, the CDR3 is TGTGCCAGCAGCTTTTCGGAGACTGAAGCTTTCTTT. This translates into CASSFSETEAFF.

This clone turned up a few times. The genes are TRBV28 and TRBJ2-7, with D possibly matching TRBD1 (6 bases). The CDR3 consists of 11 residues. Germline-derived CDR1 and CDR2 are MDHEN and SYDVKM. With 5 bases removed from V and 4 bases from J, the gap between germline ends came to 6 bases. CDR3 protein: CASSRGYEQYF. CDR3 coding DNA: TGTGCCAGCAGTAGGGGGTACGAGCAGTACTTC. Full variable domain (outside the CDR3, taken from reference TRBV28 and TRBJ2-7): DVKVTQSSRYLVKRTGEKVFLECVQDMDHENMFWYRQDPGLGLRLIYFSYDVKMKEKGDIPEGYSVSREKKERFSLILESASTNQTSMYLCASSRGYEQYFGPGTRLTVT.

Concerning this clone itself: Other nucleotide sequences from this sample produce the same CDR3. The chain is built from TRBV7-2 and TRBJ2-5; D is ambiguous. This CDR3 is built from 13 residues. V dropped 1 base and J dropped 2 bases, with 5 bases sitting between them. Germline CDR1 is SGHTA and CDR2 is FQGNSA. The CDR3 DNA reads TGTGCCAGCAGCTTAGGATATCAAGAGACCCAGTACTTC. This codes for CASSLGYQETQYF.

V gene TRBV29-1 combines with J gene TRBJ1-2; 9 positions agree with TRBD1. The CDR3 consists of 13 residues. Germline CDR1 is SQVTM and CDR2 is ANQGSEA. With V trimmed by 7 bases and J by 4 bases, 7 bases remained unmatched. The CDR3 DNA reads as TGCAGCGGGCAACAGGGGGCCGGCTATGGCTACACCTTC. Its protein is CSGQQGAGYGYTF.